This T cell receptor beta chain originates from a study of cytomegalovirus exposure and HLA in healthy donors listed by TCRdb under 2017. About the investigation overall: In an earlier analysis of fewer than 750 of the donors, 276 Gb of sequence data and 100 million or so unique TCR beta sequences from about 179 million T cells were reported. An early release that covered some 640 HLA-typed donors contained about 300 gigabases of sequencing data and some 87 million unique TCR sequences. Of the roughly 400 genotyped donors, more than 75% were placed in the genetic ancestry cluster associated with self-reported Caucasian donors. The study was designed to test whether signatures of past pathogen exposure could be identified by cataloging public T cell receptors. The study used immunosequencing to profile the T cell repertoires of approximately 630 subjects and linked those repertoires to cytomegalovirus serostatus. A separate validation cohort of 100 to 150 different subjects was used in addition to the 666-subject first cohort. To predict cytomegalovirus infection status, the study brought together high-throughput TCR immunosequencing, statistical association of individual TCRs with disease status, and machine learning. In a later analysis, previously published TCR beta repertoires from more than 500 donors were re-analyzed and high-resolution HLA genotyping was added so that TCR occurrence patterns could be studied. Rather than drawing on any new phenotypic data, the later analysis identified candidate immune exposures from TCR beta sequences and the way those sequences occurred across donors. In an earlier analysis of several hundred of the donors, high-throughput TCR beta sequencing was used to judge whether each TCR beta V gene segment behaved as functional or pseudogenic. Alongside the repertoire data, information on donor age, sex, ethnicity and CMV serostatus was compiled. A later genetic analysis took genome-wide SNP genotypes for about 55% of the 666 donors and used that subset as a discovery cohort. Every discovery cohort repertoire had been produced on one sequencing platform. HLA typing included class I and class II loci at four-digit resolution. The number of donors typed differed by locus, with roughly 620-630 for A, B, C, DRB1 and DQB1, over 500 for DQA1, 600 to 610 for DPA1, and some 450 for DPB1. Roughly 5 DR-DQ haplotypes were handled as single units for association and clustering, since linkage in the cohort was strong. Among about 360 genotyped donors of the cohort, an average of about 240,000 unique TCR beta nucleotide sequences were sequenced per donor, roughly 18% of them non-productive. What the research found in general, with its limitations: Sequencing depth was assumed to be roughly uniform across donors in the presence/absence analyses, though that assumption may not hold. Because counts were too low, fewer than 20 rarely observed V segments, including chromosome 9 orphons, were excluded from the earlier analysis of 587 of the donors. In a later analysis, most CMV-associated TCR beta chains were found to appear HLA-restricted, with HLA associations seemingly driven largely by CMV exposure. Three of the identified cytomegalovirus-associated TCR beta chains were confirmed in vitro to be specific for cytomegalovirus antigens. Most TCR sequences were seen in very few donors, while some public TCRs were found in many individuals. The 87-base-pair reads could not distinguish some IMGT-functional V segments, including TRBV6-2 and TRBV6-3, so those segments were excluded. The cohort was sequenced for TCR beta chains only, and without alpha or paired-chain data the features that could be detected were limited. In a later genetic analysis, fewer N-insertions in productive TCRs were reported among donors in an Asian-associated ancestry cluster than the roughly 640-donor mean. When HLA alleles, especially DR and DQ, strongly co-occurred, TCR associations were difficult to assign to individual alleles. Cytomegalovirus status was reported to be diagnosed by the classifier with high specificity and sensitivity in both the original and validation cohorts. A later analysis reported that several top co-occurrence clusters appeared linked to parvovirus B19, influenza, CMV and Epstein-Barr virus. An association between a missense DCLRE1C variant and V-gene and J-gene trimming of TCR beta chains was found in a later genetic analysis and replicated in an independent cohort. A further reported finding was that TCR beta sequences accurately predicted the HLA-A and HLA-B alleles for most subjects in the first cohort. Specific HLA alleles were associated with around 18,000 TCR beta sequences at a false discovery rate of 0.05 in a later analysis. In an earlier analysis of 587 of the donors, most TCR beta V segments appeared in productive rearrangements about 87% or about 30% of the time, broadly matching IMGT annotations. Because HLA typing was unavailable for some donors at each locus, only the typed subset was used in association tests. Compared with equally common non-associated chains, HLA-associated TCR beta chains in a later analysis were more clonally expanded and had lower generation probabilities. A group of highly shared sequence variants was considered likely to be a technical artifact of the sequencing pipeline. The only immune exposure information available for the cohort was CMV serostatus. In a later analysis, the rate of TCR association differed among HLA loci, with DRB1 alleles having the most associated TCRs and HLA-C alleles having the fewest. The study listed around 160 TCR beta chains as associated with cytomegalovirus. The authors suggested that the approach could potentially be generalized to other disease states and immunological phenotypes. Linkage disequilibrium might explain the correlated functional status among segregating V segments, but an unknown experimental factor could not be ruled out.

In total, fewer than 750 healthy bone marrow donors made up the cohort. All cohort members were sampled while nominally healthy, although unrecorded immune exposures were likely present. The donor tested CMV seronegative, placing the donor among the 350 to 400 seronegative members of the cohort. Every donor gave a peripheral blood sample, and the peripheral blood mononuclear cells from that sample were used for TCR beta sequencing. The Qiagen DNeasy Blood Extraction Kit was used to extract genomic DNA from the blood cell samples. As for this clone: Its antigen is not yet known. Per-base quality was not reported, and no clone a single base away is much larger than it.

Library prep was done by the immunoSEQ multiplex PCR assay. The multiplex PCR relied on a mix of 60 forward primers for TCR Vbeta segments and 13 reverse primers for TCR Jbeta segments. The CDR3 region of rearranged TCR beta genes was amplified from genomic DNA with a multiplex PCR assay. The amplified TCR beta libraries were sequenced on the Illumina HiSeq System as 87-base-pair reads. From the authors' description of their analysis: A later analysis tallied roughly 76 million unique TCR beta chains across the 700 or so repertoires, and some 12 million of those chains were shared by two or more donors. To remove PCR and sequencing errors, raw reads were error-corrected and collapsed into unique sequences using a nearest-neighbor algorithm that merged closely related sequences. Alignment of CDR3 sequences to IMGT reference sequences was used to assign V, D and J gene segments. For a sequence to be retained, at least a six-nucleotide match to both a V gene segment and a J gene segment was required. Rearrangements were classified as productive when the CDR3 lacked stop codons and remained in frame with V and J, and all other rearrangements were classified as non-productive. CDR3 was defined by IMGT convention, running from the second conserved V-encoded cysteine to the conserved J-encoded phenylalanine. Sequences without an unambiguous match to a single V gene segment were excluded from the earlier analysis of almost 600 of the donors. In an earlier analysis of a few hundred of the donors, V segments were called functional above 56.7% productive rearrangements and were called segregating when the between-donor standard deviation exceeded 5%. To diagnose cytomegalovirus status from the catalog of TCR beta chain sequences, a statistical classification framework was built. In a later analysis, TCR nucleotide sequences were compared against IMGT/GENE-DB human TR gene sequences so that V and J genes could be assigned. The TCRdist pipeline was used in a later analysis to assign CDR3 sequences and most-parsimonious VDJ recombination scenarios. In a later analysis, every TCR beta chain was defined by the combination of its CDR3 amino acid sequence and its V-gene family, and reads without a unique V-gene family were dropped. In a later analysis, 550 to 650 highly shared, low-generation-probability nucleotide sequences were removed to address suspected cross-contamination and a sequencing artifact. In a later analysis, a clonal expansion index was calculated for each public chain from normalized within-repertoire ranks of inferred template counts. In a later analysis, generation probabilities were computed with a VDJ recombination model fitted to out-of-frame rearrangements, and the resulting probabilities were checked against IGoR. Hypergeometric tests were used in a later analysis to score TCR-TCR, TCR-HLA and TCR-CMV co-occurrence, with a repertoire-size bias correction applied to the TCR pairs. False discovery rates were estimated in a later analysis by permuting HLA or CMV assignments 20 times. In a later analysis, co-occurring TCRs were grouped with DBSCAN, and TCRdist sequence similarity was added when clustering was performed within HLA-allele-positive subsets. Repertoires with fewer than 30,000 or more than 120,000 public chains were left out of co-occurrence clustering, as were a handful of repertoires with anomalous nucleotide sharing. TCRdb mirrors the immuneACCESS table, restricted to in-frame sequences. Some clones are absent from its copies; in checked studies, under half trace to an unresolved V gene, and the reason for the others is unknown. From that table come the V and J calls and clone size; the DNA was used to work out D and trimming. For this sample the table gives more than 95,000 clones, of which around three quarters were detected only once. The top ten clones comprise over 2.5% of the sample.

Trimming removed 1 base from V and 9 bases from J, leaving 7 bases between the germline ends. CDR1 and CDR2 were assigned from the germline V gene as KGHSH and LQKENI. Inclusive of the bounding cysteine and phenylalanine, the CDR3 is 12 residues long. Only CDR3 DNA is held: 36 bases, read in frame from base 1. Material: PBMCs. This TCR was recovered from a woman between 50 and 59 years old in good health and CMV-seronegative. The chain was built from TRBV18 and TRBJ2-1; a weak D assignment points to TRBD2 (5 bases agree). The nucleotide sequence reads TGTGCCAGCTCACCACAAGGAGGTGAGCAGTTCTTC. Its translation reads: CASSPQGGEQFF.